The 20 T cell receptor beta chains listed next were all sequenced from one sample in a study of cytomegalovirus exposure and HLA in healthy donors. Primers: 60 Vbeta forward and 13 Jbeta reverse. Produced via immunoSEQ multiplex PCR; TCRdb's table is partial and in-frame only. This table has 150,000 to 200,000 clones, approximately 84% appearing once. The sequenced material came from PBMCs. Every receptor here comes from a woman in her 50s in good health and CMV-seropositive.

V and J are TRBV6-4 and TRBJ2-1; 9 positions agree with TRBD1. V lost 0 bases to trimming and J lost 7 bases; unmatched junction nucleotides: 7. The CDR3 is 16 amino acids. CDR1 and CDR2 from the germline V gene are MRHNA and SNTAGT. The CDR3 DNA reads TGTGCCAGCAGTGACTCCGGGACAGGGCCCATTAATGAGCAGTTCTTC. It specifies CASSDSGTGPINEQFF.

This clone was seen a handful of times. This chain connects TRBV7-9 to TRBJ2-7, with 8 bases lining up with TRBD1. CDR1 is SEHNR and CDR2 is FQNEAQ in the germline V gene (reference sequence). The CDR3 is 15 amino acids. V shed 5 bases, J shed 5 bases, and the junction held 11 bases outside the gene matches. In DNA form, the CDR3 reads TGTGCCAGCAGCCCTGGGGCAGGGGGCCATGACGAGCAGTACTTC. It translates to CASSPGAGGHDEQYF.

Note on this clone: Other nucleotide sequences from this sample produce the same CDR3. This rearrangement joins TRBV7-9 to TRBJ1-5; D is undetermined. Trimming pared 6 bases from V and 4 bases from J, leaving 7 bases between. This CDR3 is built from 12 residues. CDR1 and CDR2 (germline): SEHNR, FQNEAQ (reference sequence). CDR3 DNA: TGTGCCAGCAGTCCACTGAATCAGCCCCAGCATTTT. This sequence encodes CASSPLNQPQHF.

J is TRBJ2-1 and V is TRBV7-2, with unresolved D. The V end was cut by 2 bases, the J end by 10 bases, with 12 bases between. CDR1 SGHTA and CDR2 FQGNSA come from the germline V gene. This CDR3 has 13 residues. The CDR3 coding sequence is TGTGCCAGCAGCTTACAGCTGTGGGCCGAGCAGTTCTTC. This translates into CASSLQLWAEQFF.

CDR3 protein: CASSLESGGTDTQYF. In DNA, the CDR3 is TGTGCCAGCAGCTTAGAATCGGGGGGGACAGATACGCAGTATTTT. The chain links TRBV7-2 to TRBJ2-3; 8 nucleotides match TRBD2. V lost 1 base and J lost 3; bases outside the gene matches: 3. The CDR3 is 15 residues long. CDR1 and CDR2 from the germline V gene are SGHTA and FQGNSA.

On this clone itself: One junction end disagrees with the germline gene, perhaps due to a read error. This rearrangement joins TRBV7-9 to TRBJ1-2; unclear D gene. Per the germline V gene, CDR1 is SEHNR and CDR2 is FQNEAQ (reference sequence). The CDR3 runs 12 residues. CDR3 sequence (DNA): TGTTCCAGCAGCTTAGAAAGTGGCGGCTACACCTTC. This translates into CSSSLESGGYTF. Using reference TRBV7-9 and TRBJ1-2 for the parts outside the CDR3, the full variable domain is DTGVSQNPRHKITKRGQNVTFRCDPISEHNRLYWYRQTLGQGPEFLTYFQNEAQLEKSRLLSDRFSAERPKGSFSTLEIQRTEQGDSAMYLCSSSLESGGYTFGSGTRLTVV.

The J gene is TRBJ2-5, the V gene TRBV11-2; 9 bases align to TRBD2. The CDR3 extends over 18 amino acids. Trimming removed 6 bases from V and 4 bases from J; junction bases left unmatched: 18. Germline V gene sequence: CDR1 SGHAT, CDR2 FQNNGV. Here the CDR3 reads CASSSPDSGGPGRETQYF. The CDR3 nucleotides read TGTGCCAGCAGTTCCCCGGACAGCGGGGGGCCCGGCAGAGAGACCCAGTACTTC. Complete variable domain (other parts from reference TRBV11-2 and TRBJ2-5): EAGVAQSPRYKIIEKRQSVAFWCNPISGHATLYWYQQILGQGPKLLIQFQNNGVVDDSQLPKDRFSAERLKGVDSTLKIQPAKLEDSAVYLCASSSPDSGGPGRETQYFGPGTRLLVL.

The chain carries TRBV10-3 and TRBJ1-1; 9 nucleotides align to TRBD1. With V trimmed by 10 bases and J by 1 base, 4 bases remained unmatched. Germline assignment: CDR1 ENHRY and CDR2 SYGVKD. The CDR3 is 13 amino acids. The CDR3 is CATVDRGNTEAFF. The CDR3 nucleotides read TGTGCCACCGTGGACAGGGGGAACACTGAAGCTTTCTTT.

The genes are TRBV5-1 and TRBJ2-1; 7 bases fit TRBD1. In germline, CDR1 is SGHRS, CDR2 YFSETQ. This CDR3 region has 14 residues. V gave up 4 bases and J gave up 4 bases; unmatched junction bases: 5. The CDR3 nucleotides are TGCGCCAGCAGCCCGGGACAGAATTACAATGAGCAGTTCTTC. Amino acid sequence: CASSPGQNYNEQFF.

The chain is built from TRBV7-2 and TRBJ2-7; 10 bases are shared with TRBD2. Unmatched junction bases numbered 4, after V lost 2 bases and J lost 3 bases. Germline CDR1 SGHTA, CDR2 FQGNSA. The CDR3 is 15 amino acids. The CDR3 DNA reads as TGTGCCAGCAGCTTACAGCGGGGGGGTAACTACGAGCAGTACTTC. Its translation: CASSLQRGGNYEQYF.

The chain links TRBV5-1 to TRBJ2-5; 10 nucleotides align to TRBD2. The CDR3 contains 18 residues. The germline CDR1 and CDR2 sequences are SGHRS and YFSETQ. V was clipped by 0 bases and J by 0 bases; unmatched bases: 8. CDR3 sequence: CASSLAFLAGANQETQYF. For the CDR3, the DNA is TGCGCCAGCAGCTTGGCCTTTCTAGCGGGGGCTAACCAAGAGACCCAGTACTTC. Full variable domain (missing parts from reference TRBV5-1 and TRBJ2-5): KAGVTQTPRYLIKTRGQQVTLSCSPISGHRSVSWYQQTPGQGLQFLFEYFSETQRNKGNFPGRFSGRQFSNSRSEMNVSTLELGDSALYLCASSLAFLAGANQETQYFGPGTRLLVL.

This sequence joins TRBV6-1 and TRBJ1-3, with D possibly being TRBD1 (6 bases). CDR3 length: 16 amino acids. Trimming stripped 3 bases from V and 3 bases from J, with 15 bases between. Germline CDR1 MNHNS, CDR2 SASEGT. The CDR3 loop reads CASSDRGALGGNTIYF. CDR3 sequence (DNA): TGTGCCAGCAGTGATCGGGGGGCCTTAGGTGGAAACACCATATATTTT.

This clone was seen a few times. The junction departs from germline at one end; a sequencing error may be responsible. The sample has other DNA sequences that encode this CDR3 too. The rearrangement links TRBV30 to TRBJ1-5, with D perhaps matching TRBD1 (6 bases). Germline assignment: CDR1 GTSNPN and CDR2 SVGIG (reference sequence). There are 12 residues in the CDR3. The CDR3: CAWSVGGQPQHF. CDR3 nucleotide sequence: TGTGCCTGGAGTGTGGGGGGGCAGCCCCAGCACTTT. The full variable domain, in which reference TRBV30 and TRBJ1-5 provide the parts outside the CDR3, is SQTIHQWPATLVQPVGSPLSLECTVEGTSNPNLYWYRQAAGRGLQLLFYSVGIGQISSEVPQNLSASRPQDRQFILSSKKLLLSDSGFYLCAWSVGGQPQHFGDGTRLSIL.

The CDR3 sequence is CASSPPGKARTTYEQYF. In DNA, the CDR3 is TGTGCCAGCAGTCCCCCCGGTAAAGCCAGGACAACCTACGAGCAGTACTTC. The chain recombines TRBV28 with TRBJ2-7, with TRBD1 as a possible D gene (5 bases). The CDR3 spans 17 residues. V was cut by 5 bases and J by 2 bases, with 22 bases left in between. From germline, CDR1 is MDHEN and CDR2 SYDVKM.

DNA of the CDR3: TGTGCCAGCAGCAACACAGGGGAGAAGACCCAGTACTTC. Translated: CASSNTGEKTQYF. The chain is built from TRBV7-2 and TRBJ2-5; 7 bases map to TRBD1. This CDR3 comprises 13 residues. V lost 5 bases and J lost 6; bases outside the gene matches: 6. Germline V CDR1 and CDR2: SGHTA, FQGNSA.

The chain recombines TRBV7-2 with TRBJ2-7, with 12 bases matching TRBD1. With 5 bases clipped from V and 6 bases from J, the junction kept 5 bases outside the gene matches. There are 14 residues in the CDR3. Germline CDR1 SGHTA, CDR2 FQGNSA. For the CDR3, the DNA is TGTGCCAGCAGCGCCGGGACAGGGGGCCTCGAGCAGTACTTC. This encodes CASSAGTGGLEQYF.

The chain recombines TRBV7-2 with TRBJ1-5; D may be TRBD1 (6 bases). Trimming took 5 bases from V and 3 from J, leaving 14 bases between them. This CDR3 spans 15 amino acids. Germline lookup yields CDR1 SGHTA and CDR2 FQGNSA. The CDR3 sequence is CASSPRGQINQPQHF. DNA of the CDR3: TGTGCCAGCAGCCCAAGAGGACAGATCAATCAGCCCCAGCATTTT.

This clone was counted between two and nine times. The chain couples TRBV5-1 to TRBJ2-1; 8 bases line up with TRBD2. Trimming took 4 bases from V and 0 from J; bases not matched to a gene: 3. Germline V CDR1 and CDR2: SGHRS, YFSETQ. This CDR3 is built from 15 residues. Here the CDR3 DNA reads TGCGCCAGCAGCGAAGCGGGGGCCTCCTACAATGAGCAGTTCTTC. Amino acids: CASSEAGASYNEQFF.

The J gene is TRBJ2-7, the V gene TRBV20-1; TRBD1 might be the D (6 bases). Trimming took off 6 bases at V and 3 bases at J, with 9 bases between the two ends. CDR1 is DFQATT and CDR2 is SNEGSKA in the germline V gene (reference sequence). The CDR3 length is 11 residues. CDR3 sequence: CSAGDNYEQYF. The DNA for the CDR3 is TGCAGTGCCGGGGACAACTACGAGCAGTACTTC.

This clone has only one observation. The V and J genes are TRBV11-2 and TRBJ1-4; 8 bases line up with TRBD1. Losses at the gene ends were 10 bases for V and 7 bases for J; bases not matched to a gene: 8. This CDR3 contains 13 residues. The V gene's germline CDR1 is SGHAT and CDR2 FQNNGV. The CDR3 region is CATQGAIGEKLFF. CDR3 nucleotides: TGTGCCACTCAGGGGGCAATTGGTGAAAAACTGTTTTTT.